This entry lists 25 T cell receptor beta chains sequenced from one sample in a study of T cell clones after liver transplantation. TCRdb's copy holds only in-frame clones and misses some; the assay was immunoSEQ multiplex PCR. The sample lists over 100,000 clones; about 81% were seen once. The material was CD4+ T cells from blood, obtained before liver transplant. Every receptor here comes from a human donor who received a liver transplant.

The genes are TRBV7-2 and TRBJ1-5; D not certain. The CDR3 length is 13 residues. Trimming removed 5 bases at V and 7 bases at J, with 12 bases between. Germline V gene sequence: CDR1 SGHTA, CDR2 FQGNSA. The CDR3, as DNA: TGTGCCAGCAGCCAGAGTCTGGGGCAGCCCCAGCATTTT. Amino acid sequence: CASSQSLGQPQHF.

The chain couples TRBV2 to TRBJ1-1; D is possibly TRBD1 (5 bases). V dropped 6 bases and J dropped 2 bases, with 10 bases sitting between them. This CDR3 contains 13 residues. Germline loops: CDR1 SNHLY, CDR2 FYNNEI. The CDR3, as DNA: TGTGCCAGCAGGGGGACCTTCAACACTGAAGCTTTCTTT. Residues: CASRGTFNTEAFF.

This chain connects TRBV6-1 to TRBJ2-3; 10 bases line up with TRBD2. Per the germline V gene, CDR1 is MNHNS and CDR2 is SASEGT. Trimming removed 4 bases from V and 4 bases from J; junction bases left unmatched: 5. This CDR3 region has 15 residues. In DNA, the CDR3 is TGTGCCAGCAGTGCAGCTAGCGGGAGAGCAGATACGCAGTATTTT. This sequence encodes CASSAASGRADTQYF.

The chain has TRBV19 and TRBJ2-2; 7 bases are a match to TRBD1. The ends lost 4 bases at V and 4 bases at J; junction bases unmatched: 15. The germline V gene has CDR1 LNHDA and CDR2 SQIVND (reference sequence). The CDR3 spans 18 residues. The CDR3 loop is CASSKWGGGQARTGELFF. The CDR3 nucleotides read TGTGCCAGTAGTAAATGGGGCGGCGGACAGGCACGCACCGGGGAGCTGTTTTTT.

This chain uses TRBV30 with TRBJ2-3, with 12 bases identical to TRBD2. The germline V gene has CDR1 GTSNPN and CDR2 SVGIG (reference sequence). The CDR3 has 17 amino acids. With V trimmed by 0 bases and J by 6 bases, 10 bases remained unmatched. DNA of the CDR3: TGTGCCTGGAGTGTAGGGCTAGCGGGAGGGAGAGGGGATACGCAGTATTTT. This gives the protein CAWSVGLAGGRGDTQYF.

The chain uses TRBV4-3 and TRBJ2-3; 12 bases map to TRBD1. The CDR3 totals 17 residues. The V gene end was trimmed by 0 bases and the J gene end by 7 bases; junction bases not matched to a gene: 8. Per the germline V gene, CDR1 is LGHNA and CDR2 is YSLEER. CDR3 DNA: TGCGCCAGCAGCCAAGATGCAGGGACAGGGGGCGAGAATACGCAGTATTTT. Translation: CASSQDAGTGGENTQYF.

The DNA for the CDR3 is TGTGCCAGCAGCCCCGAAGGCCATGAGCAGTTCTTC. This sequence encodes CASSPEGHEQFF. The rearrangement joins TRBV7-9 to TRBJ2-1; D is undetermined. The V gene's germline CDR1 is SEHNR and CDR2 FQNEAQ (reference sequence). Trimming removed 5 bases at V and 8 bases at J, with 10 bases between. CDR3 size: 12 residues.

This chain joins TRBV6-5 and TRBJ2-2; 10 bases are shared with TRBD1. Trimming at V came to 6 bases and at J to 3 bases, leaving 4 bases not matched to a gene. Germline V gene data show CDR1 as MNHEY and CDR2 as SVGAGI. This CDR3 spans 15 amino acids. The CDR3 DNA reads TGTGCCAGCAGCCGCGACAGGGGGCACACCGGGGAGCTGTTTTTT. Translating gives CASSRDRGHTGELFF.

As DNA, the CDR3 is TGTGCCAGCTTTGAAGTATTGAACACTGAAGCTTTCTTT. This codes for CASFEVLNTEAFF. The chain employs TRBV18 and TRBJ1-1; no clear D. The germline V gene encodes CDR1 KGHSH and CDR2 LQKENI. Trimming pared 7 bases from V and 0 bases from J, leaving 9 bases between. The CDR3 runs 13 residues.

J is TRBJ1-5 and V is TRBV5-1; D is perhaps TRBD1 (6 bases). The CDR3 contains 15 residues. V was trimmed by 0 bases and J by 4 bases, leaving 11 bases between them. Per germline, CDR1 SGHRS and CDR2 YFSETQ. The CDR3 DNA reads TGCGCCAGCAGCTTGGCACCGGGACAAAATCAGCCCCAGCATTTT. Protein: CASSLAPGQNQPQHF.

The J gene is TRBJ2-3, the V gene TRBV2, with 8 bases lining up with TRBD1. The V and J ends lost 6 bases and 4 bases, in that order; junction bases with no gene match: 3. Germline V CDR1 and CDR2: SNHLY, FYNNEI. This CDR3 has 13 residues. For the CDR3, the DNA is TGTGCCAGCAGAAACAGGGGGTCAGATACGCAGTATTTT. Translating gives CASRNRGSDTQYF.

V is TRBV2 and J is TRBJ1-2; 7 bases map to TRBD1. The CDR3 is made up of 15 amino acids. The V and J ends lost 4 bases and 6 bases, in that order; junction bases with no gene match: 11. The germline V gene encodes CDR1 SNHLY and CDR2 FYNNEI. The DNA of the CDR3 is TGTGCCAGCAGTGTAACGACGCCGACAGGGAATGGCTACACCTTC. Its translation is CASSVTTPTGNGYTF.

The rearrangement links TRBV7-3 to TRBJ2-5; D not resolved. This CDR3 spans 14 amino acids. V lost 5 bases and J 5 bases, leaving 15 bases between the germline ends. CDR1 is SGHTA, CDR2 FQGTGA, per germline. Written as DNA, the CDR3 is TGTGCCAGCAGCCCCGGTGGGCGTGAGGAGACCCAGTACTTC. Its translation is CASSPGGREETQYF.

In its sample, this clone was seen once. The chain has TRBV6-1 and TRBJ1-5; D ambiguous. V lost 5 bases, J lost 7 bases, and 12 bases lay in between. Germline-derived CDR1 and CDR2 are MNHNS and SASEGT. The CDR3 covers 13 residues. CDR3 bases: TGTGCCAGCAGTTTATTTAACGCCCAGCCCCAGCATTTT. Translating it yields CASSLFNAQPQHF.

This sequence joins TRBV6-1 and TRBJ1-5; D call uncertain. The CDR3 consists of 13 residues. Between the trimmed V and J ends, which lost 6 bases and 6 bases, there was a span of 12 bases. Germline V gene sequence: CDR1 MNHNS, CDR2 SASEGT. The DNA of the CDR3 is TGTGCCAGCAGGAGTCCACCCTCTCAGCCCCAGCATTTT. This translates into CASRSPPSQPQHF.

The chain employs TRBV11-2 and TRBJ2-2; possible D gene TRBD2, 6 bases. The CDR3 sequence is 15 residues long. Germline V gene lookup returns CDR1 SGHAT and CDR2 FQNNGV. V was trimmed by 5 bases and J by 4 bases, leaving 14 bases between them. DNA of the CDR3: TGTGCCAGCAGCCGGGGAGGCCTCGGCACCGGGGAGCTGTTTTTT. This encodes CASSRGGLGTGELFF. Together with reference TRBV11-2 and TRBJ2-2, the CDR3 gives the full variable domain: EAGVAQSPRYKIIEKRQSVAFWCNPISGHATLYWYQQILGQGPKLLIQFQNNGVVDDSQLPKDRFSAERLKGVDSTLKIQPAKLEDSAVYLCASSRGGLGTGELFFGEGSRLTVL.

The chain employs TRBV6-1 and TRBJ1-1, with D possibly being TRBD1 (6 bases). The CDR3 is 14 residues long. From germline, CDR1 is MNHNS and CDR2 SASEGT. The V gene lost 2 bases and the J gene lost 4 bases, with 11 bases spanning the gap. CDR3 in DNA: TGTGCCAGCAGTGAACGGGGGGCGTTCACTGAAGCTTTCTTT. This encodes CASSERGAFTEAFF.

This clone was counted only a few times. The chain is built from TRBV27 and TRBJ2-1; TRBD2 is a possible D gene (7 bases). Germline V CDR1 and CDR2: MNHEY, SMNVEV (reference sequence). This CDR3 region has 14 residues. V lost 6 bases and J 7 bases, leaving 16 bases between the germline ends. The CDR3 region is CASRFRGAGNEQFF. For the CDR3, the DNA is TGTGCCAGCAGGTTTCGGGGGGCGGGAAATGAGCAGTTCTTC.

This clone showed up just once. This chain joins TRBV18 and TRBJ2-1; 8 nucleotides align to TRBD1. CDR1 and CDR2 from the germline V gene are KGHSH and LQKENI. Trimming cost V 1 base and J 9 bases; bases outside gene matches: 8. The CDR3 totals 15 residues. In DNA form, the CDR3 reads TGTGCCAGCTCACCACTCGGACAGGGTAATGGTGAGCAGTTCTTC. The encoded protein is CASSPLGQGNGEQFF.

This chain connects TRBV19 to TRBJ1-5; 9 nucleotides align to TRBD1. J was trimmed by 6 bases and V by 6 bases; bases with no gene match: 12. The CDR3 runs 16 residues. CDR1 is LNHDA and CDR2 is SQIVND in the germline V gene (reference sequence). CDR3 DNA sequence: TGTGCCAGTAGCAAAAGCCGGGACAGGGCAACTCAGCCCCAGCATTTT. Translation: CASSKSRDRATQPQHF. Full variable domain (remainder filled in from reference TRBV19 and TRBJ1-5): DGGITQSPKYLFRKEGQNVTLSCEQNLNHDAMYWYRQDPGQGLRLIYYSQIVNDFQKGDIAEGYSVSREKKESFPLTVTSAQKNPTAFYLCASSKSRDRATQPQHFGDGTRLSIL.

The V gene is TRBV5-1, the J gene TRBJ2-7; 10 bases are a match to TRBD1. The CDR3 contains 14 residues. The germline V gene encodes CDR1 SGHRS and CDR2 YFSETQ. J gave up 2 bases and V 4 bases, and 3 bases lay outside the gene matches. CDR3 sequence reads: CASSRGQGTYEQYF. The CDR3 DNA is TGCGCCAGCAGCCGGGGACAGGGGACCTACGAGCAGTACTTC. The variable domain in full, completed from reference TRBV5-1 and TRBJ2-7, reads KAGVTQTPRYLIKTRGQQVTLSCSPISGHRSVSWYQQTPGQGLQFLFEYFSETQRNKGNFPGRFSGRQFSNSRSEMNVSTLELGDSALYLCASSRGQGTYEQYFGPGTRLTVT.

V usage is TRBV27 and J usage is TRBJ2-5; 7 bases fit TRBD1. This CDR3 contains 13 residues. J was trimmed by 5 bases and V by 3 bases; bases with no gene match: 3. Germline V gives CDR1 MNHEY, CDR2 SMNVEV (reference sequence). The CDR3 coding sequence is TGTGCCAGCAGTTTTACAGGGGCCGAGACCCAGTACTTC. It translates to CASSFTGAETQYF.

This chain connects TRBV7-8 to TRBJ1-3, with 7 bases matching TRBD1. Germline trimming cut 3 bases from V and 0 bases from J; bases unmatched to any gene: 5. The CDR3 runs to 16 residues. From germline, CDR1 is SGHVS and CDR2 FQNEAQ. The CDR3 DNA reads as TGTGCCAGCAGCTTCGGGGACAGTCTCTCTGGAAACACCATATATTTT. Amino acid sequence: CASSFGDSLSGNTIYF.

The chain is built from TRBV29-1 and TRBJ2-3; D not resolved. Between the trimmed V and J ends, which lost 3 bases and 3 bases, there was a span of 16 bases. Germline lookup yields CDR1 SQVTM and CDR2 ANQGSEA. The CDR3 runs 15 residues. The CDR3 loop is CSVERLGYGTDTQYF. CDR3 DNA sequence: TGCAGCGTTGAGCGGCTGGGTTATGGAACAGATACGCAGTATTTT.

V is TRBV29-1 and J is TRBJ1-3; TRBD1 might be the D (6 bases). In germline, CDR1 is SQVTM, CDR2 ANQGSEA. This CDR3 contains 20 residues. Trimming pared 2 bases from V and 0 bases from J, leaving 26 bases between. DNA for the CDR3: TGCAGCGTTGAATTGGTCCAGAAAGACCAGGGGCATTACTCTGGAAACACCATATATTTT. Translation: CSVELVQKDQGHYSGNTIYF.